Below, 16 T cell receptor beta chains from the same sample are listed, as sequenced in a study of T cell repertoires in cytomegalovirus infection. TCRdb called the reads again in MiXCR, with one record for every CDR3 protein. The sample has about 700,000 distinct CDR3 sequences; around 32% are singletons. The antigens for these receptors are not known. This material consisted of cultured PBMCs, taken from culture after CMV antigen stimulation. Every receptor here comes from a human donor in good health (CMV status not recorded). Some clones in this sample may be carry-over from other donors' samples.

This clonotype was recorded a few times. V gene TRBV6-5 combines with J gene TRBJ1-4; D may be TRBD1 (5 bases). V lost 0 bases and J 7 bases, leaving 6 bases between the germline ends. CDR1 MNHEY and CDR2 SVGAGI come from the germline V gene. CDR3 length equals 13 residues. The CDR3 DNA follows: TGTGCCAGCAGTTACTCGGGGGGTGAAAAACTGTTTTTT. Amino acids: CASSYSGGEKLFF.

This clonotype was counted many times. The chain has TRBV7-8 and TRBJ2-7, with TRBD2 as a possible D gene (6 bases). The CDR3 extends over 14 amino acids. Germline CDR1 is SGHVS and CDR2 is FQNEAQ. The V gene lost 5 bases and the J gene lost 3 bases, with 14 bases spanning the gap. The CDR3 loop is CASSKRLVDYEQYV. CDR3 bases: TGTGCCAGCAGCAAAAGACTAGTCGACTACGAGCAGTACGTC.

Many counts were recorded for this clonotype. The rearrangement uses TRBV7-2 and TRBJ1-5; D may be TRBD1 (6 bases). Germline CDR1 SGHTA, CDR2 FQGNSA. The CDR3 loop spans 15 amino acids. V lost 5 bases and J 1 base, leaving 12 bases between the germline ends. The CDR3 DNA reads as TGTGCCAGCAGCCCCGACAGGAGAAGCAATCAGCCCCAGCATTTT. This encodes CASSPDRRSNQPQHF. The full variable domain, with the rest looked up from reference TRBV7-2 and TRBJ1-5, is GAGVSQSPSNKVTEKGKDVELRCDPISGHTALYWYRQSLGQGLEFLIYFQGNSAPDKSGLPSDRFSAERTGGSVSTLTIQRTQQEDSAVYLCASSPDRRSNQPQHFGDGTRLSIL.

The table lists this clonotype with a few counts. V is TRBV20-1 and J is TRBJ2-3; D perhaps matches TRBD1 (6 bases). Germline V gives CDR1 DFQATT, CDR2 SNEGSKA (reference sequence). Trimming removed 5 bases from V and 1 base from J, with 13 bases in between. The CDR3 consists of 14 residues. The CDR3 DNA reads as TGCAGTGCTCCCAGGGGTTTTGGCACAGATACGCAGTATTTT. Protein sequence: CSAPRGFGTDTQYF.

The V call is TRBV12-3 or TRBV12-4, the J call TRBJ1-1; D call uncertain. The CDR3 spans 13 residues. V lost 3 bases and J 0 bases, leaving 5 bases between the germline ends. CDR3 nucleotide sequence: TGTGCCAGCAGTTTCTATCTGAACACTGAAGCTTTCTTT. This translates into CASSFYLNTEAFF.

The chain employs TRBV7-2 and TRBJ2-7; maybe TRBD2 (6 bases). This CDR3 region has 15 residues. The V gene lost 4 bases and the J gene lost 0 bases, with 13 bases spanning the gap. Germline loops: CDR1 SGHTA, CDR2 FQGNSA. Here the CDR3 reads CASSSGSGGSYEQYF. The CDR3, as DNA: TGTGCCAGCAGCTCCGGGTCCGGGGGCTCCTACGAGCAGTACTTC.

The J gene is TRBJ2-3, the V gene TRBV5-1; the D gene is possibly TRBD2 (6 bases). Trimming left V 7 bases short and J 0 bases short, with 18 bases between. Germline CDR1 SGHRS, CDR2 YFSETQ. This CDR3 spans 16 amino acids. CDR3 in DNA: TGCGCCAGCGCGTCCTATGGGACTCTGAGCACAGATACGCAGTATTTT. Amino acids: CASASYGTLSTDTQYF.

The J gene is TRBJ2-3, the V gene TRBV6-6; 8 bases line up with TRBD1. Trimming took 2 bases from V and 6 from J; bases not matched to a gene: 4. Germline CDR1 is MNHNY and CDR2 is SVGAGI (reference sequence). The CDR3 consists of 14 residues. CDR3 in DNA: TGTGCCAGCAGTTACGGGACAGGCCAGGATACGCAGTATTTT. Protein: CASSYGTGQDTQYF.

The J gene is TRBJ1-5, the V gene TRBV27, with a tentative D call TRBD1 (5 bases). CDR1 and CDR2 (germline): MNHEY, SMNVEV (reference sequence). CDR3 length equals 13 residues. V dropped 7 bases and J dropped 5 bases, with 12 bases sitting between them. CDR3 in DNA: TGTGCCAGCAAAGACGGGGCGGATCAGCCCCAGCATTTT. Protein: CASKDGADQPQHF.

A few counts support this clonotype. The chain carries TRBV7-8 and TRBJ2-7; tentatively, D is TRBD1 (6 bases). Trimming removed 5 bases at V and 0 bases at J, with 17 bases between. This CDR3 comprises 16 residues. The V gene's germline CDR1 is SGHVS and CDR2 FQNEAQ. Here the CDR3 DNA reads TGTGCCAGCAGCCCCCCCCGGTGGGACAACTCCTACGAGCAGTACTTC. Amino acids: CASSPPRWDNSYEQYF.

The CDR3 DNA reads TGTGCCAGCAGTTCCTACGGGCCCCAAGAGACCCAGTACTTC. This sequence encodes CASSSYGPQETQYF. The J gene is TRBJ2-5, the V gene TRBV27; D unresolved. Germline assignment: CDR1 MNHEY and CDR2 SMNVEV (reference sequence). This CDR3 region has 14 residues. Trimming removed 4 bases from V and 1 base from J, with 10 bases in between.

The chain couples TRBV28 to TRBJ2-1; tentative D call: TRBD1 (6 bases). CDR1 and CDR2 from the germline V gene are MDHEN and SYDVKM. The CDR3 contains 15 residues. The V gene lost 5 bases and the J gene lost 4 bases, with 15 bases spanning the gap. This CDR3 reads CASSTQGTAYNEQFF. The CDR3, as DNA: TGTGCCAGCAGTACCCAGGGGACCGCATACAATGAGCAGTTCTTC.

The rearrangement links TRBV9 to TRBJ1-1; TRBD1 is a possible D gene (5 bases). The V gene's germline CDR1 is SGDLS and CDR2 YYNGEE. The V and J ends lost 0 bases and 4 bases respectively, with 13 bases between them. CDR3 size: 15 residues. CDR3 coding DNA: TGTGCCAGCAGCGTAGAAGCCCAGGGCGGCACTGAAGCTTTCTTT. Translated: CASSVEAQGGTEAFF.

The chain joins TRBV10-3 to TRBJ2-7; 8 nucleotides align to TRBD1. This CDR3 has 14 amino acids. Germline loops: CDR1 ENHRY, CDR2 SYGVKD. V lost 8 bases and J lost 2; bases outside the gene matches: 8. The CDR3 DNA reads TGTGCCATCCAGGAGGGACAGGTAACCTACGAGCAGTACTTC. It specifies CAIQEGQVTYEQYF.

The rearrangement joins TRBV5-4 to TRBJ2-3; TRBD2 might be the D (6 bases). Per germline, CDR1 SGHNT and CDR2 YYREEE (reference sequence). This CDR3 region has 16 residues. V was shortened by 0 bases and J by 4 bases, with 15 bases between the two germline ends. CDR3 in amino acids: CASSLARDSSPDTQYF. In nucleotides, the CDR3 is TGTGCCAGCAGCTTGGCCCGGGACTCCAGTCCAGATACGCAGTATTTT.

This clonotype was counted only a few times. The V call is TRBV4-1, the J call TRBJ2-1; D not certain. This CDR3 has 15 residues. Germline CDR1 and CDR2: MGHRA and YSYEKL. V lost 8 bases and J 4 bases, leaving 18 bases between the germline ends. The CDR3 sequence: CASASPGRSYNEQFF. CDR3 coding DNA: TGCGCCAGCGCAAGCCCCGGTCGCTCGTACAATGAGCAGTTCTTC.